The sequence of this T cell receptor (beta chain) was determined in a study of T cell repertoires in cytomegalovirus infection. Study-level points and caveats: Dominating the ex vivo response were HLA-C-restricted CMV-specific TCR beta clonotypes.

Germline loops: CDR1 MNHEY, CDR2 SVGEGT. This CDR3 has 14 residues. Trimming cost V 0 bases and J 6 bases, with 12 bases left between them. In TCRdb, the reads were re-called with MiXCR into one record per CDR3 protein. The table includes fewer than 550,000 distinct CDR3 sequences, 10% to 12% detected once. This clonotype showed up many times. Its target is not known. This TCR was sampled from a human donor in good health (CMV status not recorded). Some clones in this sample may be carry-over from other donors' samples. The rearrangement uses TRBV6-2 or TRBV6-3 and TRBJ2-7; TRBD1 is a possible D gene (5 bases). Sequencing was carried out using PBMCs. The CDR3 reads CASSYSTVQGEQYF. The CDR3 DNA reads TGTGCCAGCAGTTACTCCACAGTGCAGGGCGAGCAGTACTTC.